The source of this TCR beta chain is a study of glioma-infiltrating T cells. TCR alpha and beta CDR3 regions were amplified from RNA using iRepertoire nested multiplex PCR. Tissue mRNA or PBMC total RNA, roughly 100-400 ng, went into one-step reverse transcription and amplification. In TCRdb, the multiplex PCR reads were re-called with MiXCR into one record per CDR3 protein. The sample holds around 99,000 distinct CDR3 sequences, less than 30% seen once. Whole-study findings and limits: Above-expected tissue-blood divergence occurred in all gliomas, most in low-grade ones. Tissue and blood shared very few CDR3 sequences.

Trimming at V came to 4 bases and at J to 6 bases, leaving 6 bases not matched to a gene. From germline, CDR1 is LGHNA and CDR2 YSLEER. CDR3 length: 14 amino acids. About this clonotype itself: As yet, its antigen is unknown.

This TCR came from a human donor with low-grade glioma or glioblastoma, undergoing nonglioma brain surgery, or in good health (not recorded which). Input material: glioma tissue, nonneoplastic brain tissue, or PBMCs (not recorded which). The gene calls are TRBV4-3 and TRBJ2-4; 7 bases line up with TRBD1. DNA of the CDR3: TGCGCCAGCAGCCTGACAGGGTCTGCAAACATTCAGTACTTC. Translating it yields CASSLTGSANIQYF.